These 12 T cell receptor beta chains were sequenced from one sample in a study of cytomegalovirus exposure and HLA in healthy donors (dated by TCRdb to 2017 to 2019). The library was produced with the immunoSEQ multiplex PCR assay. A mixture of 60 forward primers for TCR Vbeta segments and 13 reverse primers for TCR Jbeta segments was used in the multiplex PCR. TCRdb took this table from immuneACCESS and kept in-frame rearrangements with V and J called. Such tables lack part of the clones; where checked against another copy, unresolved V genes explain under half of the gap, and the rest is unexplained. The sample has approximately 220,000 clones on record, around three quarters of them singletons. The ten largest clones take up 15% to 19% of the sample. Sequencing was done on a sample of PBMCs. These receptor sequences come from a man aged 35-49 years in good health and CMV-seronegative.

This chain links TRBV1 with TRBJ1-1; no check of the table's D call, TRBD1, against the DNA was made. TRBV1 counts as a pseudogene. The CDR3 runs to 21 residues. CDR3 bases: TGCACCAGCAGCCAAGAAAGGCTAAGCGCCAGGGGCTTTAATTGGGACACTGAAGCTTTCTTT. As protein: CTSSQERLSARGFNWDTEAFF.

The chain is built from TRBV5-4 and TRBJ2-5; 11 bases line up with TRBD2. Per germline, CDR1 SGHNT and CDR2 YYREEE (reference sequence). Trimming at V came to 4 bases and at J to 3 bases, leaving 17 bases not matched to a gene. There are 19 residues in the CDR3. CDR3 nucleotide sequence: TGTGCCAGCAGCACCCCAACTAGCGGGAGAGTTTATTGGGAAGAGACCCAGTACTTC. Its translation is CASSTPTSGRVYWEETQYF.

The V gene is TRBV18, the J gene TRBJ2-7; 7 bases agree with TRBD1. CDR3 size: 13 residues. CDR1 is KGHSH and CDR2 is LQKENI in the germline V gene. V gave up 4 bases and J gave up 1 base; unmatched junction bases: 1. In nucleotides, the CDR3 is TGTGCCAGCTCACGGGACAGTTCCTACGAGCAGTACTTC. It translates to CASSRDSSYEQYF.

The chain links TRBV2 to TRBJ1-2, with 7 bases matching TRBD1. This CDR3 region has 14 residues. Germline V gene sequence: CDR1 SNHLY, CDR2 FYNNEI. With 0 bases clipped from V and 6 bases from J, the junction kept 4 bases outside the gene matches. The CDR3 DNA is TGTGCCAGCAGTGAAGCGCGCAGGGGGAATGGCTACACCTTC. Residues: CASSEARRGNGYTF.

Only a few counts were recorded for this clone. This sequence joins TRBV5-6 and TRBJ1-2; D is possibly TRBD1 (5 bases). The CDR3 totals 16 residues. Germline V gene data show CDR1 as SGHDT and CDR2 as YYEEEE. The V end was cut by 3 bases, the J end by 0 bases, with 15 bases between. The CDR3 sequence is CASSSRTGHSNYGYTF. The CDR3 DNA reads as TGTGCCAGCAGCTCAAGAACAGGACACTCTAACTATGGCTACACCTTC.

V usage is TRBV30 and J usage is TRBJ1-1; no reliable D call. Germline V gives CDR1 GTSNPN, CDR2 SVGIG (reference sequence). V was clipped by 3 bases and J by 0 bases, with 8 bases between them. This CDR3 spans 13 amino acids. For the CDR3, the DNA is TGTGCCTGGAGAGAAGCTATGAACACTGAAGCTTTCTTT. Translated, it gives CAWREAMNTEAFF.

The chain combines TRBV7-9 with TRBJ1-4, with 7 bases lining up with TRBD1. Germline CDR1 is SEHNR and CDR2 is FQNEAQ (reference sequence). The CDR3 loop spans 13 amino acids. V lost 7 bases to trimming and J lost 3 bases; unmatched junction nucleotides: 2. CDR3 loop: CASKGAANEKLFF. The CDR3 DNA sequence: TGTGCCAGCAAGGGGGCGGCTAATGAAAAACTGTTTTTT.

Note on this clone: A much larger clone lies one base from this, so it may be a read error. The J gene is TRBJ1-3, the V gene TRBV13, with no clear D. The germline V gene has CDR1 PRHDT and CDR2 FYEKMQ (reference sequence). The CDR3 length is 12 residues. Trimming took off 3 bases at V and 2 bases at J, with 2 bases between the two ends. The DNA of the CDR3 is TGTGCCAGCAGCTTTACTGGAAACACCATATATTTT. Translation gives CASSFTGNTIYF.

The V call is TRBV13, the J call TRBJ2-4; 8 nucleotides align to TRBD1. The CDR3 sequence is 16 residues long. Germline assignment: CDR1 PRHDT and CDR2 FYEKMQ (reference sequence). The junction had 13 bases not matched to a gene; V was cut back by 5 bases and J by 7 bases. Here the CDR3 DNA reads TGTGCCAGCAGCCCTGGGACAGGTAAACCGGGTAACATTCAGTACTTC. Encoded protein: CASSPGTGKPGNIQYF.

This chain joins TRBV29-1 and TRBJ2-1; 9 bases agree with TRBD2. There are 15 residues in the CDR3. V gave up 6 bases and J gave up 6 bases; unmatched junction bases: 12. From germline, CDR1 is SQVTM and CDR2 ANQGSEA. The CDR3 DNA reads TGCAGCGTCGCCGTAGGGACTAGCCAAAGCAATGAGCAGTTCTTC. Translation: CSVAVGTSQSNEQFF.

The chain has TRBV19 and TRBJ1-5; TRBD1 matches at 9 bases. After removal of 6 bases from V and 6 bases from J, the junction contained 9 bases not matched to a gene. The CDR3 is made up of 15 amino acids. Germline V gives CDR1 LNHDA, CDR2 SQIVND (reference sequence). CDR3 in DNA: TGTGCCAGTAGGGGGGACAGGGTCGTAGGTCAGCCCCAGCATTTT. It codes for CASRGDRVVGQPQHF.

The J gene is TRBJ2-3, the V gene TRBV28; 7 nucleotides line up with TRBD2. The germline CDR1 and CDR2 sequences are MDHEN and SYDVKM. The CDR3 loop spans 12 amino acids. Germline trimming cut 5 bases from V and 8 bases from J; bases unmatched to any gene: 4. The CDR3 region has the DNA TGTGCCAGCAGTCTATCTAGCGGTACGCAGTATTTT. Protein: CASSLSSGTQYF.